One sample yielded the 9 T cell receptor beta chains listed below, sequenced in a study of T-cell reconstitution after alpha-beta-depleted transplantation in children. Unique molecular identifiers were used in preparing the TCRbeta library. TCRdb reprocessed the PCR reads with MiXCR, giving one entry per CDR3 protein. This repertoire shows under 850,000 distinct CDR3 sequences, roughly 14% found once; its top ten account for 0.79%. The sequencing used PBMCs, collected before TCRalphabeta/CD19-depleted stem cell transplant. The origin of the receptors is a girl aged 2 to 9 with congenital amegakaryocytic thrombocytopenia, due to receive a stem cell transplant.

The chain combines TRBV7-8 with TRBJ2-7; D unresolved. The CDR3 loop spans 12 amino acids. The germline V gene has CDR1 SGHVS and CDR2 FQNEAQ. V lost 2 bases to trimming and J lost 7 bases, with 9 bases between them. CDR3 DNA sequence: TGTGCCAGCAGCTTATCGGCTGATGAGCAGTACTTC. This sequence encodes CASSLSADEQYF.

The rearrangement links TRBV5-1 to TRBJ2-1, with a tentative D call TRBD2 (5 bases). Germline V lookup: CDR1 SGHRS, CDR2 YFSETQ. CDR3 length: 16 residues. Deletions cut 0 bases from V and 8 bases from J, with 18 bases between. For the CDR3, the DNA is TGCGCCAGCAGCTTGGCGCGGACTGGGTTTCTAGATGAGCAGTTCTTC. This sequence encodes CASSLARTGFLDEQFF.

The CDR3 DNA follows: TGTGCCAGCAGCTTAATCCTTCCGGGACCCATAGCCAATGAGCAGTTCTTC. The encoded protein is CASSLILPGPIANEQFF. The chain recombines TRBV7-2 with TRBJ2-1; D is possibly TRBD1 or TRBD2 (5 bases each). CDR1 and CDR2 (germline): SGHTA, FQGNSA. Trimming cost V 2 bases and J 6 bases, with 20 bases left between them. The CDR3 is 17 amino acids.

This clonotype was counted many times. The chain uses TRBV5-1 and TRBJ2-2, with TRBD2 matching 14 bases. CDR3 length: 17 residues. Germline values: CDR1 SGHRS, CDR2 YFSETQ. J was trimmed by 3 bases and V by 4 bases; bases with no gene match: 5. For the CDR3, the DNA is TGCGCCAGCAGCCAGGGACTAGCGGGAGTCTACACCGGGGAGCTGTTTTTT. Translating gives CASSQGLAGVYTGELFF.

This clonotype was seen many times. The chain uses TRBV20-1 and TRBJ2-2; D call uncertain. The CDR3 consists of 13 residues. V dropped 3 bases and J dropped 4 bases, with 9 bases sitting between them. Germline V CDR1 and CDR2: DFQATT, SNEGSKA (reference sequence). As DNA, the CDR3 is TGCAGTGCTAGGTCGTCCTCCACCGGGGAGCTGTTTTTT. Translating gives CSARSSSTGELFF.

This clonotype was detected ten times or more. The genes are TRBV6-1 and TRBJ1-6; unclear D gene. V was trimmed by 5 bases and J by 3 bases, leaving 11 bases between them. The CDR3 is 15 amino acids. Germline assignment: CDR1 MNHNS and CDR2 SASEGT. The CDR3 DNA reads as TGTGCCAGCAGTCCGGGCCCCTTCTATAATTCACCCCTCCACTTT. Amino acids: CASSPGPFYNSPLHF.

The V and J genes are TRBV11-2 and TRBJ2-3, with 8 bases matching TRBD2. CDR3 length: 16 amino acids. J was trimmed by 10 bases and V by 6 bases; bases with no gene match: 18. Germline V gene data show CDR1 as SGHAT and CDR2 as FQNNGV. The CDR3 loop reads CASSPLSGSRIWAQYF. DNA for the CDR3: TGTGCCAGCAGTCCATTAAGCGGGAGTCGAATCTGGGCGCAGTATTTT.

This clonotype was seen repeatedly, ten times or more. J is TRBJ2-2 and V is TRBV20-1, with D possibly matching TRBD1 (6 bases). This CDR3 is 13 amino acids long. Trimming shortened V by 5 bases and J by 7 bases, and 14 bases separated the two germline ends. Germline V CDR1 and CDR2: DFQATT, SNEGSKA (reference sequence). The CDR3, as DNA: TGCAGTGCTTACGGGAAAGGGGGCGGGGAGCTGTTTTTT. Translated, it gives CSAYGKGGGELFF.

Concerning this clonotype: A single base separates this from a much larger clone, so it may be a read error. This chain links TRBV2 with TRBJ1-2; D is perhaps TRBD1 (5 bases). Germline CDR1 is SNHLY and CDR2 is FYNNEI. The CDR3 has 13 amino acids. Trimming stripped 3 bases from V and 4 bases from J, with 9 bases between. The CDR3 spells CASSDGDGYGYTF. The DNA for the CDR3 is TGTGCCAGCAGTGATGGGGACGGCTATGGCTACACCTTC.